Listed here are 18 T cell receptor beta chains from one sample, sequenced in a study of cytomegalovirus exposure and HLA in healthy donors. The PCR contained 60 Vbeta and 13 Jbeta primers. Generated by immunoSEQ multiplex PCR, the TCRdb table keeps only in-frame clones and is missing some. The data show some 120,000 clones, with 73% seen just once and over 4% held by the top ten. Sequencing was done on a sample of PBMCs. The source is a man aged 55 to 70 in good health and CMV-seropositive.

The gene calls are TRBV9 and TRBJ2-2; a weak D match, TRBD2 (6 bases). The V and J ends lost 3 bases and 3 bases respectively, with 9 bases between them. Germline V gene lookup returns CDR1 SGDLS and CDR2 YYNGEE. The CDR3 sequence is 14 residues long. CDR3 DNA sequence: TGTGCCAGCAGCGGAGGAGGGTACACCGGGGAGCTGTTTTTT. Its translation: CASSGGGYTGELFF.

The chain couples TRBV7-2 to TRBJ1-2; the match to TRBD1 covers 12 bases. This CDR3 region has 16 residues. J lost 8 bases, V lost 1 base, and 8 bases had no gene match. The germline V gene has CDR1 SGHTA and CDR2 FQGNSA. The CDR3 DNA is TGTGCCAGCAGCTTAGGAGGGACAGGGGGCGCAAGGGGCTACACCTTC. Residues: CASSLGGTGGARGYTF.

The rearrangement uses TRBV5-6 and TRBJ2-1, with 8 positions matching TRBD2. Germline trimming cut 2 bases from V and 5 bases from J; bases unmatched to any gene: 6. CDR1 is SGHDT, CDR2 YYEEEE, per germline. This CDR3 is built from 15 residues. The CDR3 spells CASSFGSGAHNEQFF. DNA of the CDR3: TGTGCCAGCAGCTTCGGTAGCGGGGCGCACAATGAGCAGTTCTTC.

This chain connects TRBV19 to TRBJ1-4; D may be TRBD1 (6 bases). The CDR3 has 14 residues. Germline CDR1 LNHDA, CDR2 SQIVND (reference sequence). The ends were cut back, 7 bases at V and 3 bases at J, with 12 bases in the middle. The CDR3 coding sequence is TGTGCCAGTAATAATCCAGGGGCTAATGAAAAACTGTTTTTT. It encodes CASNNPGANEKLFF.

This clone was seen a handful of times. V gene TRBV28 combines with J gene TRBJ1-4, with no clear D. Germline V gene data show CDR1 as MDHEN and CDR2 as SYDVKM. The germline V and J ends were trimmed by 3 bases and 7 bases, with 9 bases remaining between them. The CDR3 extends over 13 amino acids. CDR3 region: CASSFPVSEKLFF. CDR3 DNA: TGTGCCAGCAGTTTTCCAGTAAGTGAAAAACTGTTTTTT.

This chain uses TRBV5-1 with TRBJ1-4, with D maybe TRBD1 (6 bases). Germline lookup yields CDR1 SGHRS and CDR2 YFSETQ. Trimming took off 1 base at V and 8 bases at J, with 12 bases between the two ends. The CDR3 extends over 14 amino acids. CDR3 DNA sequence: TGCGCCAGCAGCTTGCATCAGGGGCGGGAAAAACTGTTTTTT. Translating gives CASSLHQGREKLFF.

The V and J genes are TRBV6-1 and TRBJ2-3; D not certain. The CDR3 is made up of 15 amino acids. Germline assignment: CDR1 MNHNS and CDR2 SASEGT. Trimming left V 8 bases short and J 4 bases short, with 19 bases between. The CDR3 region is CASALPVYGPDTQYF. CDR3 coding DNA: TGTGCCAGCGCCCTCCCGGTGTATGGGCCAGATACGCAGTATTTT.

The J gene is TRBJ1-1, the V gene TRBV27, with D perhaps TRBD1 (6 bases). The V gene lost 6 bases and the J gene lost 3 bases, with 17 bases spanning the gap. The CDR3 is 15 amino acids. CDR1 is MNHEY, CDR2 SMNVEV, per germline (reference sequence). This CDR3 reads CASSFPEGGDTEAFF. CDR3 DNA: TGTGCCAGCAGCTTCCCTGAGGGGGGGGACACTGAAGCTTTCTTT.

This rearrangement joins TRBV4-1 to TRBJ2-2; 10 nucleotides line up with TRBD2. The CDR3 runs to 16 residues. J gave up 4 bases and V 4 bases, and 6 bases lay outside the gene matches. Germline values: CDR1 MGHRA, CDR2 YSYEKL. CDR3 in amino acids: CASSPSGGGGTGELFF. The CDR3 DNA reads TGCGCCAGCAGCCCTAGCGGGGGTGGTGGCACCGGGGAGCTGTTTTTT.

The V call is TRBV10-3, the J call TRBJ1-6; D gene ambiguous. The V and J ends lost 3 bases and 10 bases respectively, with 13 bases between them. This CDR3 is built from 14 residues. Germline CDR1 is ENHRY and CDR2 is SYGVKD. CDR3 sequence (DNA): TGTGCCATCAGTGACGAGAGGGCCGCGTCACCCCTCCACTTT. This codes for CAISDERAASPLHF.

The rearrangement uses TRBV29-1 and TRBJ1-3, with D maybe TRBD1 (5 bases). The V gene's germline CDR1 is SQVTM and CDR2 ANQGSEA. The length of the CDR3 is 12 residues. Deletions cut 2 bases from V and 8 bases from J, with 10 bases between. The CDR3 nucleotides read TGCAGCGTTGAAATTTTGACAGACACCATATATTTT. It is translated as CSVEILTDTIYF. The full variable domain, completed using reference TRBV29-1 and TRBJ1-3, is SAVISQKPSRDICQRGTSLTIQCQVDSQVTMMFWYRQQPGQSLTLIATANQGSEATYESGFVIDKFPISRPNLTFSTLTVSNMSPEDSSIYLCSVEILTDTIYFGEGSWLTVV.

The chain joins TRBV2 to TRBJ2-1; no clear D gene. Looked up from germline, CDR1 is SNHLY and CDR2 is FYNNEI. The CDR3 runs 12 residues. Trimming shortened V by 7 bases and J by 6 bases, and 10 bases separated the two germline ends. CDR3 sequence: CASTYSPNEQFF. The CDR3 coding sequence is TGTGCCAGCACTTACTCGCCCAATGAGCAGTTCTTC. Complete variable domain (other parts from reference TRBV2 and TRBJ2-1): EPEVTQTPSHQVTQMGQEVILRCVPISNHLYFYWYRQILGQKVEFLVSFYNNEISEKSEIFDDQFSVERPDGSNFTLKIRSTKLEDSAMYFCASTYSPNEQFFGPGTRLTVL.

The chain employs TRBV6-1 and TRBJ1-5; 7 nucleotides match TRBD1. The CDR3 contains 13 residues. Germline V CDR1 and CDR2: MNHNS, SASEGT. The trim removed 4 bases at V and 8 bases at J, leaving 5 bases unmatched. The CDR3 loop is CASSGQGEEPQHF. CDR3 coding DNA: TGTGCCAGCAGTGGACAGGGAGAAGAGCCCCAGCATTTT.

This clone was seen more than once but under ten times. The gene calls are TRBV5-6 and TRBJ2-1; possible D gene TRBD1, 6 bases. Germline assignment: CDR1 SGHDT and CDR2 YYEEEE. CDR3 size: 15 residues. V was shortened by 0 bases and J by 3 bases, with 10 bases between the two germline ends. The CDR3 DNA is TGTGCCAGCAGCTTGGGGCTGGACAGCTACAATGAGCAGTTCTTC. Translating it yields CASSLGLDSYNEQFF.

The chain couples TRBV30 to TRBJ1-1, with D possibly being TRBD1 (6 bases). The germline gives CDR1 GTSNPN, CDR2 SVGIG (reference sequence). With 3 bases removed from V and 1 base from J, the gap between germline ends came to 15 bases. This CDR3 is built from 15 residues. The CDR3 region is CAWRNQKTGNTEAFF. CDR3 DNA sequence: TGTGCCTGGAGAAACCAAAAGACAGGGAACACTGAAGCTTTCTTT.

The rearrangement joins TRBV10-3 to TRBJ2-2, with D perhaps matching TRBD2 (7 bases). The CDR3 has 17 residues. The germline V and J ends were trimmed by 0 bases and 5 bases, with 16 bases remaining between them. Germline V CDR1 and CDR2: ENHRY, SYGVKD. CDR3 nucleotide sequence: TGTGCCATCAGTGAGTCTCGTCGGGGGGCAGGGACCGGGGAGCTGTTTTTT. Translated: CAISESRRGAGTGELFF.

Here the CDR3 reads CASSIRTGGGYEQYF. The CDR3 DNA follows: TGTGCCAGTAGTATCCGCACAGGGGGTGGCTACGAGCAGTACTTC. The chain uses TRBV19 and TRBJ2-7; 8 bases align to TRBD1. Germline lookup yields CDR1 LNHDA and CDR2 SQIVND (reference sequence). This CDR3 is built from 15 residues. The ends lost 3 bases at V and 3 bases at J; junction bases unmatched: 7. The whole variable domain, filled in from reference TRBV19 and TRBJ2-7, reads DGGITQSPKYLFRKEGQNVTLSCEQNLNHDAMYWYRQDPGQGLRLIYYSQIVNDFQKGDIAEGYSVSREKKESFPLTVTSAQKNPTAFYLCASSIRTGGGYEQYFGPGTRLTVT.

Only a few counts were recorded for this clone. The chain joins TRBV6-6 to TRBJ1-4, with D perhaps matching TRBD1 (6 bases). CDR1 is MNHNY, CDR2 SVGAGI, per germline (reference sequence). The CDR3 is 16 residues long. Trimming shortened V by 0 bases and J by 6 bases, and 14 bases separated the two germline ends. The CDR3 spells CASSYSRAGVDEKLFF. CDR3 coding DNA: TGTGCCAGCAGTTACTCCCGGGCAGGGGTGGATGAAAAACTGTTTTTT.